These T cell receptor beta chains were read from a single sample in a study of T cell responses to AZD1222 COVID-19 vaccine. TCRdb keeps only in-frame clones here, not all; method: immunoSEQ multiplex PCR. The sample has more than 75,000 clones, around 90% seen once; the top ten hold about 7.5%. Material: peripheral blood, obtained on day 0 of AZD1222 vaccination. The receptors shown here come from an adult in good health. Each CDR3 is given without its conserved first and last residue.

J gene | V gene | CDR3 protein
TRBJ2-3 | TRBV24-1 | ATSDPRRGTDTQY
TRBJ1-1 | TRBV3-1/TRBV3-2 | ASSQEGQTEAF
TRBJ1-2 | TRBV6-5 | ASIPRGEPYGYT
TRBJ2-7 | TRBV19 | ASTPGLAGDEQY
TRBJ2-2 | TRBV18 | ASSPRGSSGSSPGELF
TRBJ1-1 | TRBV5-1 | ASSLLQGDEAF
TRBJ2-2 | TRBV5-1 | ASRGTLNTGELF
TRBJ2-1 | TRBV7-8 | ASSLGRGSRSGYNEQF
TRBJ2-7 | TRBV9 | ASSGRVEHEQY
TRBJ1-5 | TRBV19 | ASSIVTAYSNQPQH
TRBJ1-2 | TRBV28 | ASSFGAYGYT
TRBJ1-6 | TRBV5-4 | ASSLVRNSPLH
TRBJ1-2 | TRBV5-6 | ASRGHSGVYGYT
TRBJ2-1 | TRBV10-3 | ATGSEQF
TRBJ2-2 | TRBV5-1 | ASSLGQGASRTGELF
TRBJ2-2 | TRBV6-6 | ASSYSWNTGELF
TRBJ2-7 | TRBV11-2 | ASKTGTPNGEQY
TRBJ1-5 | TRBV28 | ASSLDQNQPQH
TRBJ1-1 | TRBV19 | ASTYLGGGTEAF
TRBJ2-3 | TRBV9 | ASRAAGAGDTQY
TRBJ1-2 | TRBV29-1 | SVGQAARGYT
TRBJ1-5 | TRBV6-4 | ASSEGSNQPQH
TRBJ1-5 | TRBV19 | ASSIGTGNQPQH
TRBJ1-4 | TRBV5-1 | ASSLAGHGEKLF
TRBJ2-2 | TRBV7-2 | ASSPFTGELF
TRBJ2-3 | TRBV5-1 | ASSFWEYLDTQY
TRBJ1-2 | TRBV5-1 | ASSLGRATNYGYT
TRBJ1-6 | TRBV28 | ASSLSLGNRGRSPLH
TRBJ1-4 | TRBV28 | ASSHRVFNEKLF
TRBJ1-1 | TRBV7-6 | ASSLTPLGQGVFTEAF
TRBJ2-5 | TRBV4-3 | ASSIVFGGGGSETQY
TRBJ1-1 | TRBV19 | ASSRRGYTEAF
TRBJ2-7 | TRBV6-4 | ASSTGTGGPYEQY
TRBJ2-6 | TRBV3-1/TRBV3-2 | ASSQQQGARGANVLT
TRBJ2-3 | TRBV24-1 | ADRMRGTSDWDTQY
TRBJ1-2 | TRBV7-3 | ASSPTGEDGYT
TRBJ1-6 | TRBV11-2 | ASSTGGSYNSPLH
TRBJ1-4 | TRBV7-2 | ASSKDRGGNEKLF
TRBJ2-7 | TRBV3-1/TRBV3-2 | ASSHLGGSSYEQY
TRBJ1-2 | TRBV28 | ASSPQQGAYGYT
TRBJ1-5 | TRBV6-2/TRBV6-3 | ASSYQTARGNQPQH
TRBJ1-3 | TRBV7-2 | ASSPYLGAGNTIY
TRBJ1-5 | TRBV9 | ASSPRGGTENQPQH
TRBJ1-6 | TRBV2 | ASSGTGGSGSPLH
TRBJ1-5 | TRBV18 | ASSPQGRNQPQH
TRBJ1-3 | TRBV5-4 | ASSPPGAGNTIY
TRBJ1-5 | TRBV2 | ASSPSRAHQPQH
TRBJ1-2 | TRBV19 | ASSPDRGNYGYT
TRBJ1-3 | TRBV7-9 | AASMSSSGNTIY
TRBJ2-5 | TRBV2 | ASRREMGRETQY
TRBJ1-1 | TRBV10-2 | ASGLRSNTEAF